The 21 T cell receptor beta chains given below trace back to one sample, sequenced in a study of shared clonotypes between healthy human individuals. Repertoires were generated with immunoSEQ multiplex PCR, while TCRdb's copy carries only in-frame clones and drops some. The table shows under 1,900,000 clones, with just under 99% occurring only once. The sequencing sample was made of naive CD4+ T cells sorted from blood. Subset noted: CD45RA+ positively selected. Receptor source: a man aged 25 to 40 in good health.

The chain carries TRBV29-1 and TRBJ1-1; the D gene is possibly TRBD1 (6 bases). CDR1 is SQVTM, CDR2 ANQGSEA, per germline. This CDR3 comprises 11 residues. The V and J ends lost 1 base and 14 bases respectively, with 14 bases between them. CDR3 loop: CSVEAPGHSFF. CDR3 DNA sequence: TGCAGCGTTGAAGCCCCGGGACATTCCTTCTTT.

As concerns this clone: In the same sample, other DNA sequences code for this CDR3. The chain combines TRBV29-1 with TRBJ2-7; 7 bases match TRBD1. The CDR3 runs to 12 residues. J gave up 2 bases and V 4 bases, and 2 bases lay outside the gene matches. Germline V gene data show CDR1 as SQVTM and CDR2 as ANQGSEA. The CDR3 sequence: CSVGTGAYEQYF. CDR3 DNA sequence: TGCAGCGTTGGTACAGGGGCCTACGAGCAGTACTTC.

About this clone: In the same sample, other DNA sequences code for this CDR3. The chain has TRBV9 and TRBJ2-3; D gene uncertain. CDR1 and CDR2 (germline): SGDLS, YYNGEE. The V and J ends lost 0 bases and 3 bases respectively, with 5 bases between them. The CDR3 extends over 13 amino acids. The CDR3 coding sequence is TGTGCCAGCAGCGTAGGAACAACAGATACGCAGTATTTT. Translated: CASSVGTTDTQYF.

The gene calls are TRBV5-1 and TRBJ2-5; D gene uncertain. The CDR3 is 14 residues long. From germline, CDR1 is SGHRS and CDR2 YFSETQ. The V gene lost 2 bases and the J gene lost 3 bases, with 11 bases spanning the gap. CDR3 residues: CASSFQEAKETQYF. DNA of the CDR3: TGCGCCAGCAGCTTTCAAGAAGCGAAAGAGACCCAGTACTTC.

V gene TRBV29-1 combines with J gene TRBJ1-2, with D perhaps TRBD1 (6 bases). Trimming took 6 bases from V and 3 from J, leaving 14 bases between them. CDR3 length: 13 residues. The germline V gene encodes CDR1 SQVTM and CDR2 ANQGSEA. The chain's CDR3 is CSVPRGGDYGYTF. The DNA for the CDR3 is TGCAGCGTCCCAAGGGGGGGAGACTATGGCTACACCTTC.

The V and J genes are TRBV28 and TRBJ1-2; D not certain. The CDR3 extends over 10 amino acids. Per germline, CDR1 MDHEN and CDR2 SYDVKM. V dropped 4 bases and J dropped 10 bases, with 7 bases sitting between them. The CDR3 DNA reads TGTGCCAGCAGTTCCGGCCTCTACACCTTC. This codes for CASSSGLYTF.

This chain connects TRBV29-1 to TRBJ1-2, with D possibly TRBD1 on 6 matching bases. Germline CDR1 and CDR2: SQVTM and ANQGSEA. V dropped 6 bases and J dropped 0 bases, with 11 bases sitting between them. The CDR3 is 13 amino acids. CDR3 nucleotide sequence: TGCAGCGTCAGGGGCGGGACTAACTATGGCTACACCTTC. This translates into CSVRGGTNYGYTF.

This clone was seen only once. CDR3 amino acids: CASSLVSSGSNEQYF. The CDR3 DNA reads TGCGCCAGCAGCTTGGTTTCCAGCGGGAGTAACGAGCAGTACTTC. The gene calls are TRBV5-1 and TRBJ2-7; 8 nucleotides align to TRBD2. CDR1 and CDR2 (germline): SGHRS, YFSETQ. Losses at the gene ends were 0 bases for V and 5 bases for J; bases not matched to a gene: 7. The length of the CDR3 is 15 residues.

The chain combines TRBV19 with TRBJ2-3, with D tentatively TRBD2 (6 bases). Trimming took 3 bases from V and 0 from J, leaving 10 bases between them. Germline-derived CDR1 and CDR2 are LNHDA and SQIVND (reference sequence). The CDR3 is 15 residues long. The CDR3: CASSISRGSTDTQYF. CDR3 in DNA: TGTGCCAGTAGTATCTCGCGGGGTAGCACAGATACGCAGTATTTT.

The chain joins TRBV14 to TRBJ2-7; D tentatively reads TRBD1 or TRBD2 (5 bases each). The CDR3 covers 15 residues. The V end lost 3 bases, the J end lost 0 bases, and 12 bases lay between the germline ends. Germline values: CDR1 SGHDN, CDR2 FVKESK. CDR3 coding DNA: TGTGCCAGCAGCCAGGGTGGGACCCGCTCCTACGAGCAGTACTTC. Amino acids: CASSQGGTRSYEQYF.

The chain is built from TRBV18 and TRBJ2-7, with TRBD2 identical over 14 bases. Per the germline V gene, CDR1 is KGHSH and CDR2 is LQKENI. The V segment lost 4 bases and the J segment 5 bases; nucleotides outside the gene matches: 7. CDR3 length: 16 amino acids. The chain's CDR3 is CASSRSTSGRDDEQYF. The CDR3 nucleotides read TGTGCCAGCTCACGATCGACTAGCGGGAGGGACGACGAGCAGTACTTC.

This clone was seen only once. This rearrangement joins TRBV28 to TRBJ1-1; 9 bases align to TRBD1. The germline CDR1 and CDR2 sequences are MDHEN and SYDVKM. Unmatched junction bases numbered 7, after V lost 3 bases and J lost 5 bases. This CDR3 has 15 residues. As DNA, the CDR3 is TGTGCCAGCAGTTTGTACAGGGGGCTTATGACTGAAGCTTTCTTT. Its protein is CASSLYRGLMTEAFF.

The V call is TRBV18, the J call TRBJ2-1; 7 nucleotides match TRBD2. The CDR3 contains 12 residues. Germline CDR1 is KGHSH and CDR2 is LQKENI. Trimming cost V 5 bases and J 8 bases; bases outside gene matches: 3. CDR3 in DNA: TGTGCCAGCTCAGGGACTATTTATGAGCAGTTCTTC. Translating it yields CASSGTIYEQFF. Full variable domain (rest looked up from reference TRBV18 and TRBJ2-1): NAGVMQNPRHLVRRRGQEARLRCSPMKGHSHVYWYRQLPEEGLKFMVYLQKENIIDESGMPKERFSAEFPKEGPSILRIQQVVRGDSAAYFCASSGTIYEQFFGPGTRLTVL.

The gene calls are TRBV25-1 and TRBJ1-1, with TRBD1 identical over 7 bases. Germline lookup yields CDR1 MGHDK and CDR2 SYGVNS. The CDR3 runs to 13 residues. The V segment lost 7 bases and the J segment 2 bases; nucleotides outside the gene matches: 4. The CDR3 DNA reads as TGTGCCAGCATGGGACAGCTAAACACTGAAGCTTTCTTT. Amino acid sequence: CASMGQLNTEAFF.

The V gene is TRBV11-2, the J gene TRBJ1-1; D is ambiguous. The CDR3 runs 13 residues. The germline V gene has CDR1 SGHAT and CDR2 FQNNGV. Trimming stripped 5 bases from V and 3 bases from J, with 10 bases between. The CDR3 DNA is TGTGCCAGCAGCCCATGGTTGGACACTGAAGCTTTCTTT. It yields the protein CASSPWLDTEAFF.

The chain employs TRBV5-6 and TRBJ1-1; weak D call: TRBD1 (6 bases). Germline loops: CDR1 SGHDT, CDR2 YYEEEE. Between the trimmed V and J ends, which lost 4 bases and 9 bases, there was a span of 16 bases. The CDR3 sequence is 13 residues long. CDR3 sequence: CASSPFMGAKAFF. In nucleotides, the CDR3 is TGTGCCAGCAGCCCATTTATGGGGGCCAAAGCTTTCTTT.

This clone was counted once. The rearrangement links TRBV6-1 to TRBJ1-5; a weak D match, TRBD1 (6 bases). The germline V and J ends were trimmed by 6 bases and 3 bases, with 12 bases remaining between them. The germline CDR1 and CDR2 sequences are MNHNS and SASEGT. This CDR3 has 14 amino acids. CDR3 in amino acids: CASRGRTVNQPQHF. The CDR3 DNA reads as TGTGCCAGCAGAGGACGGACAGTCAATCAGCCCCAGCATTTT.

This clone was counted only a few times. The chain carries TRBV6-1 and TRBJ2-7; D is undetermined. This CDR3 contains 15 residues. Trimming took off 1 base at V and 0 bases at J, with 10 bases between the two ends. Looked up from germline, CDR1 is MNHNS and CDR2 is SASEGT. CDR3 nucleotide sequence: TGTGCCAGCAGTGAAGAACTGGGAAGCTCCTACGAGCAGTACTTC. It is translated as CASSEELGSSYEQYF.

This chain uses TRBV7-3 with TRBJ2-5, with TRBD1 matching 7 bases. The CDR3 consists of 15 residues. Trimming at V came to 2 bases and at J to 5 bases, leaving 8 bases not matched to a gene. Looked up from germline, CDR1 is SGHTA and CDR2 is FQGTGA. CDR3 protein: CASSLGLTGAETQYF. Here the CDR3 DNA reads TGTGCCAGCAGCTTAGGATTAACAGGGGCGGAGACCCAGTACTTC.

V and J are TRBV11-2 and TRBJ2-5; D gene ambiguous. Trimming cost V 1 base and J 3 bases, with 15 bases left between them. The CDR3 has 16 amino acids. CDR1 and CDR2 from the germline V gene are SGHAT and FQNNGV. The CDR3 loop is CASSLALPKDKETQYF. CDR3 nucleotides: TGTGCCAGCAGCTTAGCGTTGCCAAAAGATAAAGAGACCCAGTACTTC.

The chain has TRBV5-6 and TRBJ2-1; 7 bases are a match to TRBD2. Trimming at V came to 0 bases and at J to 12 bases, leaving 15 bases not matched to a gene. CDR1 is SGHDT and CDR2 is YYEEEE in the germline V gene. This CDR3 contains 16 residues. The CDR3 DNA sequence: TGTGCCAGCAGCTTGGCCGGGACTACACGAACGAAGGCGCAGTTCTTC. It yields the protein CASSLAGTTRTKAQFF.